The 30 T cell receptor beta chains below come from one sample, sequenced in a study of cytomegalovirus exposure and HLA in healthy donors. Profiled with immunoSEQ multiplex PCR; TCRdb holds only in-frame clones, not every one. The sample lists approximately 200,000 clones; 80% to 90% were seen once. Input material: PBMCs. All receptors derive from a woman in her late teens or twenties in good health and CMV-seronegative.

The chain recombines TRBV19 with TRBJ2-1, with no clear D. Trimming left V 5 bases short and J 5 bases short, with 7 bases between. The CDR3 spans 12 residues. Germline-derived CDR1 and CDR2 are LNHDA and SQIVND (reference sequence). The CDR3 DNA sequence: TGTGCCAGTAGTCTCGCGGACAATGAGCAGTTCTTC. This sequence encodes CASSLADNEQFF.

This clone was observed once. The rearrangement uses TRBV28 and TRBJ1-1; maybe TRBD1 (5 bases). The CDR3 length is 17 residues. The V and J ends lost 2 bases and 4 bases respectively, with 20 bases between them. Per germline, CDR1 MDHEN and CDR2 SYDVKM. The CDR3 sequence: CASSLGAGVRRGTEAFF. The CDR3 DNA reads TGTGCCAGCAGTTTAGGCGCGGGGGTACGTCGCGGCACTGAAGCTTTCTTT.

This sequence joins TRBV2 and TRBJ1-3; 8 nucleotides agree with TRBD1. Looked up from germline, CDR1 is SNHLY and CDR2 is FYNNEI. The CDR3 is 17 amino acids. The trim removed 2 bases at V and 0 bases at J, leaving 6 bases unmatched. CDR3 nucleotides: TGTGCCAGCAGTGAAATGCAGGGGGCCTTCTCTGGAAACACCATATATTTT. This translates into CASSEMQGAFSGNTIYF.

This clone came up once. This chain joins TRBV19 and TRBJ2-2; tentative D call: TRBD2 (6 bases). Germline-derived CDR1 and CDR2 are LNHDA and SQIVND (reference sequence). The CDR3 is 14 residues long. Deletions cut 7 bases from V and 6 bases from J, with 15 bases between. The CDR3, as DNA: TGTGCCAGTATGGTGGAGGGGTGGTCCGGGGAGCTGTTTTTT. This gives the protein CASMVEGWSGELFF.

The chain couples TRBV4-3 to TRBJ2-1, with 9 bases matching TRBD2. Germline CDR1 LGHNA, CDR2 YSLEER. The CDR3 extends over 17 amino acids. V lost 0 bases and J lost 2; bases outside the gene matches: 5. CDR3 protein: CASSQELAGLTYNEQFF. The DNA for the CDR3 is TGCGCCAGCAGCCAAGAACTAGCGGGTCTGACCTACAATGAGCAGTTCTTC.

The chain employs TRBV5-1 and TRBJ1-4, with D hard to call. With 4 bases removed from V and 0 bases from J, the gap between germline ends came to 10 bases. Germline loops: CDR1 SGHRS, CDR2 YFSETQ. This CDR3 spans 15 amino acids. The CDR3 sequence: CASSAKLATNEKLFF. DNA for the CDR3: TGCGCCAGCAGCGCTAAACTTGCAACTAATGAAAAACTGTTTTTT. The whole variable domain, filled in from reference TRBV5-1 and TRBJ1-4, reads KAGVTQTPRYLIKTRGQQVTLSCSPISGHRSVSWYQQTPGQGLQFLFEYFSETQRNKGNFPGRFSGRQFSNSRSEMNVSTLELGDSALYLCASSAKLATNEKLFFGSGTQLSVL.

CDR3 sequence (DNA): TGTGCCAGCTCACCCACCGGCCAAGGACAGACCTTATATCAGCCCCAGCATTTT. Its translation: CASSPTGQGQTLYQPQHF. V usage is TRBV18 and J usage is TRBJ1-5; D perhaps matches TRBD1 (6 bases). Germline CDR1 KGHSH, CDR2 LQKENI. V was pared by 3 bases and J by 5 bases, with 23 bases between. The CDR3 is 18 amino acids.

This chain links TRBV19 with TRBJ2-7, with TRBD1 identical over 8 bases. After removal of 0 bases from V and 7 bases from J, the junction contained 8 bases not matched to a gene. The germline gives CDR1 LNHDA, CDR2 SQIVND (reference sequence). The CDR3 has 15 residues. The CDR3 here is CASSIDSDRAYEQYF. The CDR3 bases are TGTGCCAGTAGTATAGATTCGGACAGGGCGTATGAGCAGTACTTC.

This clone was observed a handful of times. The J gene is TRBJ1-2, the V gene TRBV6-1; D is perhaps TRBD1 (6 bases). This CDR3 has 12 amino acids. CDR1 and CDR2 (germline): MNHNS, SASEGT. The ends were cut back, 7 bases at V and 5 bases at J, with 11 bases in the middle. CDR3 in DNA: TGTGCCAGCAACCCGGACAGATATGGCTACACCTTC. Amino acids: CASNPDRYGYTF.

V gene TRBV5-1 combines with J gene TRBJ2-3, with 9 bases that match TRBD2. Trimming cost V 4 bases and J 2 bases; bases outside gene matches: 8. The CDR3 consists of 16 residues. Germline V gene data show CDR1 as SGHRS and CDR2 as YFSETQ. The CDR3 DNA reads as TGCGCCAGCAGCGCGCGGTTAGCGGGGGCCACAGATACGCAGTATTTT. Residues: CASSARLAGATDTQYF.

The chain uses TRBV7-3 and TRBJ1-2; 7 bases map to TRBD1. V gave up 4 bases and J gave up 5 bases; unmatched junction bases: 16. CDR1 is SGHTA and CDR2 is FQGTGA in the germline V gene. This CDR3 region has 17 residues. CDR3 in DNA: TGTGCCAGCAGCTCGACCGGGACAGACGCATTTCCTTATGGCTACACCTTC. It is translated as CASSSTGTDAFPYGYTF.

The chain couples TRBV2 to TRBJ2-7; 11 bases are a match to TRBD2. V dropped 2 bases and J dropped 5; count of bases not matched to a gene: 2. CDR1 SNHLY and CDR2 FYNNEI come from the germline V gene. The length of the CDR3 is 14 residues. CDR3 DNA sequence: TGTGCCAGCAGTGAAACTAGCGGGAGACACGAGCAGTACTTC. Translated: CASSETSGRHEQYF.

V and J are TRBV9 and TRBJ1-3, with 9 bases lining up with TRBD1. The V gene end was trimmed by 3 bases and the J gene end by 1 base; junction bases not matched to a gene: 5. CDR1 SGDLS and CDR2 YYNGEE come from the germline V gene. The CDR3 is 16 amino acids. The CDR3 region is CASSGRDRVSGNTIYF. CDR3 DNA sequence: TGTGCCAGCAGCGGCCGGGACAGGGTATCTGGAAACACCATATATTTT.

The V call is TRBV7-2, the J call TRBJ2-7; TRBD2 agrees at 12 bases. The CDR3 length is 16 residues. CDR1 and CDR2 (germline): SGHTA, FQGNSA. V was pared by 1 base and J by 5 bases, with 6 bases of the junction left unmatched. The CDR3 DNA sequence: TGTGCCAGCAGCTTAGGGCTAGCGGGAGGGGGCGACGAGCAGTACTTC. Its translation: CASSLGLAGGGDEQYF.

This clone was counted a single time. The chain combines TRBV5-4 with TRBJ1-2; 7 bases line up with TRBD1. This CDR3 spans 13 amino acids. Per the germline V gene, CDR1 is SGHNT and CDR2 is YYREEE (reference sequence). V dropped 5 bases and J dropped 3; count of bases not matched to a gene: 4. The CDR3 loop is CASSLGGYYGYTF. CDR3 coding DNA: TGTGCCAGCAGTCTAGGGGGCTACTATGGCTACACCTTC. The full variable domain, completed using reference TRBV5-4 and TRBJ1-2, is ETGVTQSPTHLIKTRGQQVTLRCSSQSGHNTVSWYQQALGQGPQFIFQYYREEENGRGNFPPRFSGLQFPNYSSELNVNALELDDSALYLCASSLGGYYGYTFGSGTRLTVV.

This chain links TRBV29-1 with TRBJ1-1; no clear D. Per germline, CDR1 SQVTM and CDR2 ANQGSEA. Trimming cost V 5 bases and J 1 base, with 17 bases left between them. There are 15 residues in the CDR3. The DNA for the CDR3 is TGCAGCGTTCGGGAATTGGGGTTAGCGAACACTGAAGCTTTCTTT. Translation gives CSVRELGLANTEAFF.

V gene TRBV28 combines with J gene TRBJ1-2; 9 positions match TRBD1. J lost 5 bases, V lost 8 bases, and 12 bases had no gene match. Germline CDR1 is MDHEN and CDR2 is SYDVKM. There are 15 residues in the CDR3. CDR3 in amino acids: CASRSGTGRVYGYTF. The CDR3 DNA follows: TGTGCCAGCCGCTCCGGGACAGGGAGGGTTTATGGCTACACCTTC.

The chain has TRBV7-3 and TRBJ2-7, with D perhaps TRBD2 (5 bases). This CDR3 is 15 amino acids long. CDR1 is SGHTA and CDR2 is FQGTGA in the germline V gene. Between the trimmed V and J ends, which lost 3 bases and 2 bases, there was a span of 14 bases. The CDR3 loop reads CASSLDRGRTYEQYF. CDR3 DNA: TGTGCCAGCAGCTTGGATAGAGGGCGAACCTACGAGCAGTACTTC.

The chain has TRBV5-6 and TRBJ2-2; D perhaps matches TRBD1 (7 bases). The CDR3 has 19 residues. Between the trimmed V and J ends, which lost 4 bases and 5 bases, there was a span of 27 bases. Germline V CDR1 and CDR2: SGHDT, YYEEEE. CDR3 DNA: TGTGCCAGCAGCCGTATCTTTAGGACAGGCGAGGGGAGGACCGGGGAGCTGTTTTTT. Amino acids: CASSRIFRTGEGRTGELFF.

This rearrangement joins TRBV7-8 to TRBJ2-2; 9 bases line up with TRBD1. Germline V gene sequence: CDR1 SGHVS, CDR2 FQNEAQ. J gave up 5 bases and V 5 bases, and 9 bases lay outside the gene matches. This CDR3 comprises 16 residues. CDR3 loop: CASSLTGGEWTGELFF. CDR3 DNA sequence: TGTGCCAGCAGCCTAACAGGGGGCGAGTGGACCGGGGAGCTGTTTTTT.

This chain links TRBV7-5 with TRBJ1-5; the D segment call TRBD1 is taken from the table without a DNA check. TRBV7-5 is a listed pseudogene. The CDR3 length is 16 residues. CDR3 sequence (DNA): TGTGCCAGCAATATACCGAGCATAGGGGGCAATCAGCCCCAGCATTTT. It specifies CASNIPSIGGNQPQHF.

The CDR3 reads CSVDLSYNEQFF. The DNA for the CDR3 is TGCAGCGTTGACCTTTCCTACAATGAGCAGTTCTTC. This chain links TRBV29-1 with TRBJ2-1; unclear D gene. This CDR3 is built from 12 residues. V was clipped by 3 bases and J by 1 base, with 4 bases between them. CDR1 and CDR2 from the germline V gene are SQVTM and ANQGSEA.

This clone was picked up a small number of times. The chain carries TRBV11-2 and TRBJ1-1, with 8 bases lining up with TRBD1. The length of the CDR3 is 14 residues. Trimming at V came to 3 bases and at J to 7 bases, leaving 7 bases not matched to a gene. Germline V gene data show CDR1 as SGHAT and CDR2 as FQNNGV. The CDR3, as DNA: TGTGCCAGCAGCTTCCCGGACAGGGCGAGTGAAGCTTTCTTT. This codes for CASSFPDRASEAFF.

V usage is TRBV27 and J usage is TRBJ1-5; D unclear. The V gene's germline CDR1 is MNHEY and CDR2 SMNVEV (reference sequence). This CDR3 comprises 14 residues. Trimming removed 3 bases from V and 1 base from J, with 7 bases in between. The CDR3 sequence is CASSFSRSNQPQHF. CDR3 sequence (DNA): TGTGCCAGCAGTTTTAGTAGAAGCAATCAGCCCCAGCATTTT.

V usage is TRBV29-1 and J usage is TRBJ1-1; D perhaps matches TRBD1 (6 bases). Between the trimmed V and J ends, which lost 3 bases and 0 bases, there was a span of 20 bases. Germline CDR1 and CDR2: SQVTM and ANQGSEA. This CDR3 region has 17 residues. CDR3 sequence reads: CSVEAPGARRLNTEAFF. CDR3 nucleotide sequence: TGCAGCGTTGAGGCCCCAGGGGCCAGGAGATTGAACACTGAAGCTTTCTTT.

This chain links TRBV27 with TRBJ2-1; TRBD2 matches at 14 bases. This CDR3 is 17 amino acids long. V was clipped by 2 bases and J by 9 bases; unmatched bases: 9. Germline V lookup: CDR1 MNHEY, CDR2 SMNVEV (reference sequence). CDR3 coding DNA: TGTGCCAGCAGTTTAACCCCGGGACTAGCGGGAGTTCTTGAGCAGTTCTTC. Protein sequence: CASSLTPGLAGVLEQFF.

The chain couples TRBV6-4 to TRBJ1-1; D gene unclear. The CDR3 loop spans 13 amino acids. V lost 7 bases, J lost 8 bases, and 17 bases lay in between. The germline V gene has CDR1 MRHNA and CDR2 SNTAGT. The CDR3 nucleotides read TGTGCCAGCACCCTCCCTCGTCGGGGAGAAGCTTTCTTT. Protein product: CASTLPRRGEAFF.

V usage is TRBV5-3 and J usage is TRBJ1-3; TRBD1 aligns across 7 bases. TRBV5-3 is sorted into the ORF group, with uncertain function. This CDR3 has 15 amino acids. V dropped 5 bases and J dropped 4; count of bases not matched to a gene: 9. This CDR3 is CARRDTGDIGNTIYF. CDR3 nucleotides: TGTGCCAGAAGAGATACAGGGGATATAGGAAACACCATATATTTT.

V and J are TRBV6-5 and TRBJ1-2; 9 bases match TRBD1. V lost 5 bases and J lost 7; bases outside the gene matches: 5. The CDR3 is 13 residues long. CDR1 and CDR2 (germline): MNHEY, SVGAGI. The CDR3 sequence is CASSAGTGSGYTF. Written as DNA, the CDR3 is TGTGCCAGCAGTGCTGGGACAGGGTCTGGCTACACCTTC.

J is TRBJ2-2 and V is TRBV27; tentative D call: TRBD2 (5 bases). This CDR3 spans 19 amino acids. Between the trimmed V and J ends, which lost 5 bases and 0 bases, there was a span of 22 bases. Germline V gene data show CDR1 as MNHEY and CDR2 as SMNVEV (reference sequence). The CDR3 loop is CASSPPSIGVRSNTGELFF. The CDR3 nucleotides read TGTGCCAGCAGTCCCCCCTCGATCGGGGTCCGTTCGAACACCGGGGAGCTGTTTTTT.